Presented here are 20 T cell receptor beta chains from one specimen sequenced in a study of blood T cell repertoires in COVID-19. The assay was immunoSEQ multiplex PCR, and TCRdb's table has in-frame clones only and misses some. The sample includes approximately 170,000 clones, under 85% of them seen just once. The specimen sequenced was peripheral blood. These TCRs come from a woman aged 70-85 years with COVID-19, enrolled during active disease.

The CDR3 DNA is TGTGCCAGCAGCGTAATGGCGGGACAGGGGGCCCAAGAGACCCAGTACTTC. This encodes CASSVMAGQGAQETQYF. The chain is built from TRBV7-9 and TRBJ2-5, with 12 bases aligning to TRBD1. The CDR3 has 17 residues. CDR1 and CDR2 from the germline V gene are SEHNR and FQNEAQ (reference sequence). With 5 bases clipped from V and 1 base from J, the junction kept 8 bases outside the gene matches.

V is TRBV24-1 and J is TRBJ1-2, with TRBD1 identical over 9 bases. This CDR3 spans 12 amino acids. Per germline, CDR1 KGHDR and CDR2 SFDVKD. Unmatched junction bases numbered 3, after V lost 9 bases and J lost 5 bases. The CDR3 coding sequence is TGTGCCACCCGGGGACAGGGATATGGCTACACCTTC. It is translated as CATRGQGYGYTF.

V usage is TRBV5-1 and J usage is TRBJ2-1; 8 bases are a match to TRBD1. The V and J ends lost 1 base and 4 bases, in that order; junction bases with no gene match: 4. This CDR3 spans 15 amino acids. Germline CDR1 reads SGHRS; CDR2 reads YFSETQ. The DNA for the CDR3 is TGCGCCAGCAGCTTGCAAGGACAGGGATACAATGAGCAGTTCTTC. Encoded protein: CASSLQGQGYNEQFF.

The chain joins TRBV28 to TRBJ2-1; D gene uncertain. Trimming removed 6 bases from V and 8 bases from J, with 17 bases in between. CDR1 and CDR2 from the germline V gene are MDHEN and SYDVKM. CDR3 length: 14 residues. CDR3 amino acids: CASSGSPETDEQFF. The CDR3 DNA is TGTGCCAGCAGCGGTAGCCCAGAGACCGATGAGCAGTTCTTC.

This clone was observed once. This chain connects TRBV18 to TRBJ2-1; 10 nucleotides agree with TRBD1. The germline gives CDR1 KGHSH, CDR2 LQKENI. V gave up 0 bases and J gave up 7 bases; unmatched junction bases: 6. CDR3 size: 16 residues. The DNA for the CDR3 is TGTGCCAGCTCACCACCGGCACGGGACAGGGGAAATGAGCAGTTCTTC. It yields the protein CASSPPARDRGNEQFF. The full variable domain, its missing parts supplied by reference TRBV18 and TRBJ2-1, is NAGVMQNPRHLVRRRGQEARLRCSPMKGHSHVYWYRQLPEEGLKFMVYLQKENIIDESGMPKERFSAEFPKEGPSILRIQQVVRGDSAAYFCASSPPARDRGNEQFFGPGTRLTVL.

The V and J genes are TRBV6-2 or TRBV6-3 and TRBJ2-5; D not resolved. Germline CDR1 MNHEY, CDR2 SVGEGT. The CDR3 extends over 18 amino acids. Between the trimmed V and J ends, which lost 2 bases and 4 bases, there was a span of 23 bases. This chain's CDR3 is CASSYPAPIREFIETQYF. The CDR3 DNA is TGTGCCAGCAGTTACCCCGCCCCTATTCGAGAGTTTATAGAGACCCAGTACTTC.

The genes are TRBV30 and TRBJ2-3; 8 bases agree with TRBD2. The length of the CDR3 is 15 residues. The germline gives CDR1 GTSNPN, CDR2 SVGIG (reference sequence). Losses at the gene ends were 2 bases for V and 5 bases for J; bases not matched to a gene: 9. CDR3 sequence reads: CAWSLGGLGGDTQYF. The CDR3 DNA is TGTGCCTGGAGTTTAGGGGGACTAGGCGGAGATACGCAGTATTTT. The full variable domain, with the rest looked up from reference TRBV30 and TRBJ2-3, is SQTIHQWPATLVQPVGSPLSLECTVEGTSNPNLYWYRQAAGRGLQLLFYSVGIGQISSEVPQNLSASRPQDRQFILSSKKLLLSDSGFYLCAWSLGGLGGDTQYFGPGTRLTVL.

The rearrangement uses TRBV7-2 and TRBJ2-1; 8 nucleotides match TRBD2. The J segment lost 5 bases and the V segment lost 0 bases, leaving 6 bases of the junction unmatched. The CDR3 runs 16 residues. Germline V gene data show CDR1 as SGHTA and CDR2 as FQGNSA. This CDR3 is CASSLAGTRGHNEQFF. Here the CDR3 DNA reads TGTGCCAGCAGCTTAGCCGGGACTAGAGGGCACAATGAGCAGTTCTTC.

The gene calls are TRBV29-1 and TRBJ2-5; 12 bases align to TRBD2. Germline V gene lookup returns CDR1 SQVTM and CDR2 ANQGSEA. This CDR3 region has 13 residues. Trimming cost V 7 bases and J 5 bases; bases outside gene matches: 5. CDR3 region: CSGGLAGLETQYF. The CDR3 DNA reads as TGCAGCGGTGGACTAGCGGGATTGGAGACCCAGTACTTC.

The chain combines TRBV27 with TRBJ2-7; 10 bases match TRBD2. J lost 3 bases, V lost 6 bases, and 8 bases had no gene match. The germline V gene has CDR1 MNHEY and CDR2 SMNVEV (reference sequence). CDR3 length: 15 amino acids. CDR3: CASRSLAGADYEQYF. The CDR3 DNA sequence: TGTGCCAGCAGGTCTCTAGCGGGGGCCGACTACGAGCAGTACTTC.

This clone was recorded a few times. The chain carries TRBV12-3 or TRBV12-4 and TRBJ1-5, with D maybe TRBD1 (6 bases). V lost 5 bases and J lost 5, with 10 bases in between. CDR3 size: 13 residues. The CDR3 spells CASSQGWDQPQHF. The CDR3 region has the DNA TGTGCCAGCAGTCAGGGGTGGGATCAGCCCCAGCATTTT.

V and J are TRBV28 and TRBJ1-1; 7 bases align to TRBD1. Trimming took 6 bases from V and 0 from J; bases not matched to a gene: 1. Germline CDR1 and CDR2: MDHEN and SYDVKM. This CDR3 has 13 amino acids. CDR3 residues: CASSGTVNTEAFF. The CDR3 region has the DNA TGTGCCAGCAGCGGGACAGTGAACACTGAAGCTTTCTTT. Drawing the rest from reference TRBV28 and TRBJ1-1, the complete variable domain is DVKVTQSSRYLVKRTGEKVFLECVQDMDHENMFWYRQDPGLGLRLIYFSYDVKMKEKGDIPEGYSVSREKKERFSLILESASTNQTSMYLCASSGTVNTEAFFGQGTRLTVV.

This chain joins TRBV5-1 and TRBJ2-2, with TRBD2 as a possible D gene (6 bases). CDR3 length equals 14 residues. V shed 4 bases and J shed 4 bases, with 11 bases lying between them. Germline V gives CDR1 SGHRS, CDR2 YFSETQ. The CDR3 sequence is CASSGAGFTGELFF. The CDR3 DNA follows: TGCGCCAGCAGCGGAGCGGGTTTCACCGGGGAGCTGTTTTTT.

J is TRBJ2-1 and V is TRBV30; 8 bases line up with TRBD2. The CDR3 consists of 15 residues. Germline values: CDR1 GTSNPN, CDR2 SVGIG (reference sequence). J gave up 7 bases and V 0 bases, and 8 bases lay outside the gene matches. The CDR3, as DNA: TGTGCCTGGAGTGTCCGAGCGGGAGAAGGAAATGAGCAGTTCTTC. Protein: CAWSVRAGEGNEQFF.

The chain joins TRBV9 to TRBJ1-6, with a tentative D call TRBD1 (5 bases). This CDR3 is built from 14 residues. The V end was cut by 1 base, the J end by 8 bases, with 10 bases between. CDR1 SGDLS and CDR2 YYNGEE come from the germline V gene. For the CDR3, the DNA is TGTGCCAGCAGCGTACTTCAGGGCGATTCACCCCTCCACTTT. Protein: CASSVLQGDSPLHF.

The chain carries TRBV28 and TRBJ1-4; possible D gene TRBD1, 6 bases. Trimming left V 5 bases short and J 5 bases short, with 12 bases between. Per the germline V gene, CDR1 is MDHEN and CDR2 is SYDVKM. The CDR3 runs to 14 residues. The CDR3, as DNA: TGTGCCAGCAGTCTTACAGGGATAAATGAAAAACTGTTTTTT. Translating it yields CASSLTGINEKLFF.

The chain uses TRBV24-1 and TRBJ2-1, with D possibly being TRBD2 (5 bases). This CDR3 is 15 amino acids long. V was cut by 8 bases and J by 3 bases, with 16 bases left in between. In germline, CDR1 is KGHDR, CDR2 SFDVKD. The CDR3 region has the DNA TGTGCCACCACCCCGGATAGCGCGTTCTACAATGAGCAGTTCTTC. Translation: CATTPDSAFYNEQFF.

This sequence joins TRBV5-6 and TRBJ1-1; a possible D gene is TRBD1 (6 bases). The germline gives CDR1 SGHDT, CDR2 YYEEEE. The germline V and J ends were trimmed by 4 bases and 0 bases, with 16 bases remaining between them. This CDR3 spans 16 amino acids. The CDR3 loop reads CASSVPGQIMNTEAFF. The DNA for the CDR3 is TGTGCCAGCAGCGTACCGGGACAAATCATGAACACTGAAGCTTTCTTT.

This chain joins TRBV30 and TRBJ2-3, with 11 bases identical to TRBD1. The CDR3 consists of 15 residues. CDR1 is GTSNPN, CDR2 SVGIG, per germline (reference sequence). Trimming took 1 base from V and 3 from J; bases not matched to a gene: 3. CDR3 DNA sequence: TGTGCCTGGAGTGCGGGGACAGGGGGGACAGATACGCAGTATTTT. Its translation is CAWSAGTGGTDTQYF.

The CDR3 spells CASSLVGGRGEQYF. CDR3 sequence (DNA): TGTGCCAGCAGCTTAGTCGGCGGGAGGGGGGAGCAGTACTTC. The V and J genes are TRBV7-2 and TRBJ2-7; 9 bases match TRBD2. The CDR3 is made up of 14 amino acids. Trimming took 1 base from V and 7 from J; bases not matched to a gene: 5. Per the germline V gene, CDR1 is SGHTA and CDR2 is FQGNSA. The whole variable domain, remainder taken from reference TRBV7-2 and TRBJ2-7, is GAGVSQSPSNKVTEKGKDVELRCDPISGHTALYWYRQSLGQGLEFLIYFQGNSAPDKSGLPSDRFSAERTGGSVSTLTIQRTQQEDSAVYLCASSLVGGRGEQYFGPGTRLTVT.